A selection of T cell receptor beta chains follows, all from one sample in a study of human T cells and chemical hapten exposure. TCRdb processed the RACE reads anew with MiXCR; each CDR3 protein has one entry. The repertoire holds about 70,000 distinct CDR3 sequences, 9.8% seen once, with 3.3% in the top ten. Material: whole blood, obtained in connection with sensitization to the hapten diphenylcyclopropenone (DPC). All receptors derive from a woman aged 40 to 55 with alopecia areata. Some clones in this sample may be carry-over from other donors' samples. CDR3s include the opening cysteine and the closing phenylalanine or tryptophan. The D gene is left open where the match is weak. For some rows the clone size is stated as once, few or many, or as a class when expanded; others skip it.

TRBJ2-1 | many | . | TRBV5-4 | CASSLRGIDEQFF | TGTGCCAGCAGCTTGAGAGGGATCGATGAGCAGTTCTTC
TRBJ1-1 | many | . | TRBV5-1 | CASSQQRLMNTEAFF | TGCGCCAGCAGCCAACAGCGGCTCATGAACACTGAAGCTTTCTTT
TRBJ2-1 | . | . | TRBV29-1 | CSVDRGRGFF | TGCAGCGTTGACAGGGGAAGGGGGTTCTTC
TRBJ1-1 | many | TRBD1 | TRBV29-1 | CSVEGWDRGREDTEAFF | TGCAGCGTTGAAGGATGGGACAGGGGGCGCGAGGACACTGAAGCTTTCTTT
TRBJ1-1 | few | . | TRBV12-3/TRBV12-4 | CASTSSRGGDAEAFF | TGTGCCAGCACCTCCAGTAGGGGGGGTGACGCTGAAGCTTTCTTT
TRBJ1-2 | . | . | TRBV6-6 | CASSWWEGATNYGYTF | TGTGCCAGCAGTTGGTGGGAAGGGGCTACTAACTATGGCTACACCTTC
TRBJ2-2 | . | . | TRBV4-2 | CASSRANTGELFF | TGTGCCAGCTCCAGGGCGAACACCGGGGAGCTGTTTTTT
TRBJ1-2 | many | TRBD1 | TRBV12-3/TRBV12-4 | CASSLLFGQGSGYTF | TGTGCCAGCAGTTTACTCTTCGGACAGGGATCTGGCTACACCTTC
TRBJ2-7 | . | TRBD1 | TRBV7-2 | CASSRFGTAYEQYF | TGTGCCAGCAGTCGGTTCGGGACAGCCTACGAGCAGTACTTC
TRBJ1-2 | few | . | TRBV29-1 | CSVDLVYGYTF | TGCAGCGTTGACCTGGTCTATGGCTACACCTTC
TRBJ1-2 | many | TRBD1 | TRBV4-3 | CASSQEVWGQGRYYGYTF | TGCGCCAGCAGCCAAGAAGTGTGGGGACAGGGGCGCTACTATGGCTACACCTTC
TRBJ2-5 | many | . | TRBV5-1 | CASSLEEGWETQYF | TGCGCCAGCAGCTTGGAAGAGGGTTGGGAGACCCAGTACTTC
TRBJ2-5 | few | . | TRBV7-9 | CASSLVHGYLRAQYF | TGTGCCAGCAGCTTGGTACATGGCTACCTCAGGGCCCAGTACTTC
TRBJ1-2 | many | TRBD1 | TRBV27 | CASSLRRDSPLYGYTF | TGTGCCAGCAGTCTCCGAAGGGACAGTCCGCTCTATGGCTACACCTTC
TRBJ2-7 | many | . | TRBV2 | CASSDPGSYEQYF | TGTGCCAGCAGTGACCCGGGCTCCTACGAGCAGTACTTC
TRBJ1-6 | . | . | TRBV7-2 | CASSLVGGSYNSPLHF | TGTGCCAGCAGCTTAGTGGGGGGCTCCTATAATTCACCCCTCCACTTT
TRBJ2-3 | few | . | TRBV5-1 | CASSSPGVTTDTQYF | TGCGCCAGCAGCTCACCGGGGGTCACCACAGATACGCAGTATTTT
TRBJ1-1 | . | . | TRBV11-1 | CASRPGHQGDYTTEAFF | TGTGCCAGCAGACCCGGCCATCAGGGAGACTATACTACTGAAGCTTTCTTT
TRBJ2-5 | many | . | TRBV4-2 | CASSRTLTYQETQYF | TGTGCCAGCAGCCGGACCCTGACTTACCAAGAGACCCAGTACTTC
TRBJ1-2 | . | . | TRBV18 | CASSLGTDATNYGYTF | TGTGCCAGCTCCCTCGGGACGGACGCCACTAACTATGGCTACACCTTC
TRBJ2-2 | many | . | TRBV7-2 | CASSLSSGYTGELFF | TGTGCCAGCAGCTTGTCCAGTGGGTACACCGGGGAGCTGTTTTTT
TRBJ2-7 | few | TRBD2 | TRBV7-2 | CASSLEAGTSSYEQYF | TGTGCCAGCAGCTTAGAGGCCGGGACTAGCTCCTACGAGCAGTACTTC
TRBJ1-1 | many | TRBD1 | TRBV13 | CASSFPPGQGALAEAFF | TGTGCCAGCAGCTTTCCGCCGGGACAGGGGGCTCTGGCTGAAGCTTTCTTT
TRBJ2-3 | few | TRBD2 | TRBV5-1 | CASSLGIAGDTDTQYF | TGCGCCAGCAGCTTGGGCATAGCGGGGGACACAGATACGCAGTATTTT
TRBJ2-6 | many | . | TRBV7-2 | CASSLVGPSGANVLTF | TGTGCCAGCAGCTTAGTAGGTCCCTCTGGGGCCAACGTCCTGACTTTC
TRBJ2-1 | many | . | TRBV3-1 | CASSPTGGGGGEQFF | TGTGCCAGCAGCCCAACTGGGGGGGGCGGTGGTGAGCAGTTCTTC
TRBJ1-3 | many | . | TRBV29-1 | CSVVPIAPYTIYF | TGCAGCGTTGTTCCGATTGCGCCCTACACCATATATTTT
TRBJ1-6 | many | . | TRBV7-2 | CASSFLRSSYNSPLHF | TGTGCCAGCAGCTTTCTCAGGAGCTCCTATAATTCACCCCTCCACTTT
TRBJ1-4 | . | . | TRBV7-9 | CASSPTGKVEKLFF | TGTGCCAGCAGCCCTACAGGGAAGGTTGAAAAACTGTTTTTT
TRBJ2-1 | few | TRBD2 | TRBV5-5 | CASSPGTTLTYNEQFF | TGTGCCAGCAGCCCTGGGACTACGCTGACCTACAATGAGCAGTTCTTC
TRBJ1-2 | . | . | TRBV3-1 | CASSQVGDTYNYGYTF | TGTGCCAGCAGCCAAGTTGGGGACACCTATAACTATGGCTACACCTTC
TRBJ1-1 | many | . | TRBV10-1 | CASSELNNTEAFF | TGCGCCAGCAGTGAGTTAAACAACACTGAAGCTTTCTTT
TRBJ2-3 | few | . | TRBV20-1 | CSAPYVGTAGRTDTQYF | TGCAGTGCTCCTTACGTTGGGACCGCAGGACGGACAGATACGCAGTATTTT
TRBJ2-7 | few | . | TRBV6-1 | CASRRTVTYEQYF | TGTGCCAGCAGGAGGACAGTTACCTACGAGCAGTACTTC
TRBJ1-2 | many | TRBD1 | TRBV5-1 | CASSFDRGDFYGYTF | TGCGCCAGCAGCTTCGACAGGGGCGACTTTTATGGCTACACCTTC
TRBJ1-1 | many | . | TRBV6-5 | CASSFLRGGYTEAFF | TGTGCCAGCAGCTTCCTGCGGGGAGGGTACACTGAAGCTTTCTTT
TRBJ2-7 | once | . | TRBV4-3 | CASSLRDGSYEQYF | TGCGCCAGCAGCCTCCGGGACGGATCCTACGAGCAGTACTTC
TRBJ1-1 | many | TRBD1 | TRBV6-5 | CASSSTGTEAFF | TGTGCCAGCAGTTCGACAGGGACTGAAGCTTTCTTT
TRBJ2-1 | many | . | TRBV21-1 | CASSPPNGAYNEQFF | TGTGCCAGCAGCCCGCCGAATGGGGCCTACAATGAGCAGTTCTTC
TRBJ1-5 | many | . | TRBV19 | CASSIRGAKRSNQPQHF | TGTGCCAGTAGTATAAGGGGGGCGAAACGAAGCAATCAGCCCCAGCATTTT
TRBJ1-1 | . | . | TRBV7-3 | CASSLTGQDNTEAFF | TGTGCCAGCAGCTTAACCGGGCAGGATAACACTGAAGCTTTCTTT
TRBJ1-2 | . | . | TRBV12-3/TRBV12-4 | CASRPGHNYGYTF | TGTGCCAGCAGGCCGGGACACAACTATGGCTACACCTTC
TRBJ1-6 | many | . | TRBV12-3/TRBV12-4 | CASSPRGQASPLHF | TGTGCCAGCAGTCCTAGGGGTCAGGCTTCACCCCTCCACTTT
TRBJ2-1 | . | . | TRBV4-1 | CASSQDLGIKFF | TGCGCCAGCAGCCAAGATCTCGGGATCAAGTTCTTC
TRBJ1-2 | many | TRBD1 | TRBV18 | CASSPAGQGLYGYTF | TGTGCCAGCTCACCAGCGGGACAGGGCCTATATGGCTACACCTTC
TRBJ2-1 | . | TRBD2 | TRBV5-6 | CASSFRGVSYNEQFF | TGTGCCAGCAGCTTTCGGGGGGTCTCCTACAATGAGCAGTTCTTC
TRBJ1-5 | many | . | TRBV7-2 | CASSGRNYNQPQHF | TGTGCCAGCAGCGGACGGAACTACAATCAGCCCCAGCATTTT
TRBJ2-7 | many | . | TRBV11-2 | CASSLDLNGGEQYF | TGTGCCAGCAGCTTAGATCTAAACGGGGGCGAGCAGTACTTC
TRBJ1-1 | many | . | TRBV3-1 | CASSQASLANTEAFF | TGTGCCAGCAGCCAAGCATCACTGGCGAACACTGAAGCTTTCTTT
TRBJ2-5 | few | . | TRBV7-6 | CASSLAPQGETQYF | TGTGCCAGCAGCTTAGCCCCTCAGGGGGAGACCCAGTACTTC
TRBJ1-1 | many | TRBD1 | TRBV4-1 | CASSQGPTGDNTEAFF | TGCGCCAGCAGCCAAGGCCCGACAGGGGACAACACTGAAGCTTTCTTT